The T cell receptor beta chain described here comes from a study of cytomegalovirus exposure and HLA in healthy donors. Findings of the study overall: Within the 90 to 150 validation repertoires, first-cohort TCR clusters tended to co-occur, according to a later analysis. Reported performance of the classifier showed diagnosis of cytomegalovirus status with high specificity and sensitivity.

The method was immunoSEQ multiplex PCR; TCRdb's version includes in-frame clones alone and lacks a portion of them. The sample gives about 140,000 clones, roughly nine tenths of which show up once; 0.6% to 0.8% is in the top ten. A remark on this clone: Its matching antigen is unknown.

Germline values: CDR1 SQVTM, CDR2 ANQGSEA. Deletions cut 4 bases from V and 0 bases from J, with 13 bases between. The length of the CDR3 is 16 residues. This TCR derives from a man aged 18 to 30 in good health and CMV-seronegative. The sample consisted of PBMCs. This sequence joins TRBV29-1 and TRBJ2-6; D is possibly TRBD1 (6 bases). CDR3 residues: CSVAGHPSSGANVLTF. The CDR3 DNA sequence: TGCAGCGTTGCGGGACACCCTAGCTCTGGGGCCAACGTCCTGACTTTC. Full variable domain (rest looked up from reference TRBV29-1 and TRBJ2-6): SAVISQKPSRDICQRGTSLTIQCQVDSQVTMMFWYRQQPGQSLTLIATANQGSEATYESGFVIDKFPISRPNLTFSTLTVSNMSPEDSSIYLCSVAGHPSSGANVLTFGAGSRLTVL.